This T cell receptor (beta chain) was retrieved from a study of radiotherapy plus CTLA-4 blockade in lung cancer. Findings of the study overall: TCR clones of tumor origin grew in blood after radiotherapy plus ipilimumab.

The germline gives CDR1 MNHEY, CDR2 SMNVEV (reference sequence). Trimming stripped 4 bases from V and 0 bases from J, with 13 bases between. The CDR3 is made up of 16 amino acids. The method was immunoSEQ multiplex PCR; TCRdb's version includes in-frame clones alone and lacks a portion of them. The sample records 65,000 to 85,000 clones, roughly 74% being singletons. A remark on this clone: Antigen: not known.

Patients had chemo-refractory metastatic non-small-cell lung cancer and received focal radiation plus CTLA-4 blockade that used ipilimumab. The chain is built from TRBV27 and TRBJ2-1, with no clear D. The sequenced sample was peripheral blood, obtained from a patient treated with radiotherapy plus ipilimumab. The sequence derives from a human donor with non-small cell lung cancer whose response to radiotherapy plus ipilimumab could not be evaluated. The CDR3 region is CASSSARTSSYNEQFF. CDR3 bases: TGTGCCAGCAGTTCCGCTCGCACCAGCTCCTACAATGAGCAGTTCTTC.